These 9 T cell receptor beta chains originate from one sample sequenced in a study of T cell repertoires in cytomegalovirus infection. TCRdb ran MiXCR on the reads and lists one entry per CDR3 protein. Counted here are around 750,000 distinct CDR3 sequences, roughly 33% occurring once; the ten biggest clones make up approximately 13%. Their target antigens are unknown. The specimen was cultured CD8+ T cells from PBMCs, collected from culture after CMV antigen stimulation. These TCRs come from a human donor in good health (CMV status not recorded). Some clones in this sample may be carry-over from other donors' samples.

This clonotype was recorded a few times. V usage is TRBV6-1 and J usage is TRBJ1-6; D may be TRBD1 (6 bases). Germline V gene lookup returns CDR1 MNHNS and CDR2 SASEGT. The CDR3 has 17 amino acids. With 3 bases removed from V and 6 bases from J, the gap between germline ends came to 18 bases. The CDR3 protein is CASSDHDRKGVNSPLHF. In DNA, the CDR3 is TGTGCCAGCAGTGATCACGACAGGAAAGGGGTTAATTCACCCCTCCACTTT.

This clonotype has a handful of counts. This chain links TRBV6-2 or TRBV6-3 with TRBJ2-2; 11 bases match TRBD2. Germline V gene sequence: CDR1 MNHEY, CDR2 SVGEGT. V shed 7 bases and J 6 bases; nucleotides not matched to a gene: 22. CDR3 length: 20 amino acids. The CDR3: CASTTFTYSRTSGSPGELFF. CDR3 DNA: TGTGCCAGCACTACTTTTACTTATTCCCGGACTAGCGGGTCTCCCGGGGAGCTGTTTTTT.

This clonotype occurred a few times. The chain carries TRBV12-3 or TRBV12-4 and TRBJ2-5; no clear D. The CDR3 is 14 amino acids. V shed 0 bases and J shed 2 bases, with 7 bases lying between them. The CDR3 here is CASSLALLQETQYF. Here the CDR3 DNA reads TGTGCCAGCAGTTTAGCGCTCTTACAAGAGACCCAGTACTTC.

This clonotype was detected ten times or more. The chain employs TRBV7-6 and TRBJ1-1, with no clear D. The CDR3 sequence is 14 residues long. Germline-derived CDR1 and CDR2 are SGHVS and FNYEAQ. Trimming shortened V by 0 bases and J by 5 bases, and 10 bases separated the two germline ends. CDR3 bases: TGTGCCAGCAGCTTAGCATCCGGGCAAACTGAAGCTTTCTTT. It is translated as CASSLASGQTEAFF. Full variable domain (missing parts from reference TRBV7-6 and TRBJ1-1): GAGVSQSPRYKVTKRGQDVALRCDPISGHVSLYWYRQALGQGPEFLTYFNYEAQQDKSGLPNDRFSAERPEGSISTLTIQRTEQRDSAMYRCASSLASGQTEAFFGQGTRLTVV.

This chain connects TRBV7-9 to TRBJ1-1; 7 positions match TRBD1. The CDR3 length is 15 residues. V dropped 5 bases and J dropped 2; count of bases not matched to a gene: 8. CDR1 and CDR2 (germline): SEHNR, FQNEAQ (reference sequence). This CDR3 reads CASSEDGQVNTEAFF. DNA of the CDR3: TGTGCCAGCAGCGAGGACGGACAGGTCAACACTGAAGCTTTCTTT.

The rearrangement uses TRBV7-6 and TRBJ2-3, with 7 bases aligning to TRBD1. V lost 5 bases to trimming and J lost 2 bases; unmatched junction nucleotides: 13. The CDR3 is made up of 17 amino acids. Germline-derived CDR1 and CDR2 are SGHVS and FNYEAQ. Here the CDR3 reads CASSPAKGAKNTDTQYF. The CDR3 DNA is TGTGCCAGCAGCCCTGCGAAGGGGGCAAAAAACACAGATACGCAGTATTTT. Drawing the rest from reference TRBV7-6 and TRBJ2-3, the complete variable domain is GAGVSQSPRYKVTKRGQDVALRCDPISGHVSLYWYRQALGQGPEFLTYFNYEAQQDKSGLPNDRFSAERPEGSISTLTIQRTEQRDSAMYRCASSPAKGAKNTDTQYFGPGTRLTVL.

This clonotype was detected only a few times. This rearrangement joins TRBV20-1 to TRBJ2-5; 8 bases are a match to TRBD1. This CDR3 is 17 amino acids long. V lost 3 bases, J lost 4 bases, and 16 bases stayed unmatched. Germline V gene lookup returns CDR1 DFQATT and CDR2 SNEGSKA (reference sequence). The CDR3 bases are TGCAGTGCTAGGGGGCGACAGGGGAAGAACAAAAGAGAGACCCAGTACTTC. Encoded protein: CSARGRQGKNKRETQYF.

In this sample, this clonotype turned up a few times. This chain uses TRBV5-1 with TRBJ1-2; no firm D call. Germline V gene data show CDR1 as SGHRS and CDR2 as YFSETQ. The CDR3 consists of 17 residues. V lost 3 bases to trimming and J lost 0 bases, with 18 bases between them. In DNA form, the CDR3 reads TGCGCCAGCAGCTCCCCACTCGATCCCTTCCCTAACTATGGCTACACCTTC. Its protein product is CASSSPLDPFPNYGYTF.

The chain uses TRBV5-4 and TRBJ1-2; no definite D call. Trimming left V 0 bases short and J 8 bases short, with 14 bases between. From germline, CDR1 is SGHNT and CDR2 YYREEE (reference sequence). The CDR3 runs 14 residues. The CDR3 loop reads CASSLAATVSGYTF. DNA for the CDR3: TGTGCCAGCAGCTTGGCTGCAACGGTATCCGGCTACACCTTC.